This T cell receptor (beta chain) was captured in a study of brain T cells in children with intractable seizures. CDR1 and CDR2 (germline): SGHRS, YFSETQ. This CDR3 has 17 residues. V lost 4 bases to trimming and J lost 5 bases, with 22 bases between them. Some clones are missing from TCRdb's copy, which holds only in-frame ones; the method was immunoSEQ multiplex PCR. The sample yields 110,000 or so clones, 94% seen once. The source is a boy younger than two with hemimegalencephaly and intractable seizures. The chain combines TRBV5-1 with TRBJ2-1; no clear D gene. Sample: peripheral blood, taken at surgery. The CDR3 loop reads CASSPGMWVGDNNEQFF. CDR3 DNA: TGCGCCAGCAGCCCGGGTATGTGGGTTGGCGATAACAATGAGCAGTTCTTC.